This TCR beta chain was captured in a study of blood T cell repertoires in COVID-19. About the research overall: There were acute and convalescent COVID-19 samples, and they came from the United States, Italy and Spain. T cells, B-cell-depleted T cells, or PBMCs supplied cDNA or gDNA.

In the original workflow: Estimation of nucleated cell counts was performed using reference gene primer amplification. TCRdb keeps only in-frame clones here, not all; method: immunoSEQ multiplex PCR. V and J calls and clone size are given by that table; D and trimming were obtained from the DNA. The sample holds around 250,000 clones, about 85% seen once. The source is a young man who had recovered from COVID-19. The sample consisted of peripheral blood.

The CDR3 DNA follows: TGTGCCAGCAGCCTCGGACAGAGGGACGGGGAAAAACTGTTTTTT. It codes for CASSLGQRDGEKLFF. This rearrangement joins TRBV11-2 to TRBJ1-4; possibly TRBD1 for D (6 bases). V gave up 5 bases and J gave up 8 bases, with 18 bases separating them. The CDR3 spans 15 residues. Germline-derived CDR1 and CDR2 are SGHAT and FQNNGV. Full variable domain (remainder filled in from reference TRBV11-2 and TRBJ1-4): EAGVAQSPRYKIIEKRQSVAFWCNPISGHATLYWYQQILGQGPKLLIQFQNNGVVDDSQLPKDRFSAERLKGVDSTLKIQPAKLEDSAVYLCASSLGQRDGEKLFFGSGTQLSVL.